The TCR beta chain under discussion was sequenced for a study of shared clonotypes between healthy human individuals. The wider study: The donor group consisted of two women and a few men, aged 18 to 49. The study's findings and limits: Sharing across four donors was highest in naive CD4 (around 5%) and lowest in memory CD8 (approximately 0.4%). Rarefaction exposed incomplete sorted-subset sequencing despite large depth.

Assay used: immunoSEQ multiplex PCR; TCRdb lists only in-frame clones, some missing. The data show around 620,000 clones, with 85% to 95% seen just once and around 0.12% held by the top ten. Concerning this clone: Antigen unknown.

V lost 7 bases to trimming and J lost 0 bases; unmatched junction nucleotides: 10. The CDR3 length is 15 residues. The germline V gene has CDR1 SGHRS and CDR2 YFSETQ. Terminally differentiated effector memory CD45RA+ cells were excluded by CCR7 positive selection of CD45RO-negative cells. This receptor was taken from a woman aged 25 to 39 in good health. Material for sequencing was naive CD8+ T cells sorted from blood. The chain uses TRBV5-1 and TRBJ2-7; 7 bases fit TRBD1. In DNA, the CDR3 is TGCGCCAGCGGCGAGACAGGGTTTAGCTCCTACGAGCAGTACTTC. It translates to CASGETGFSSYEQYF.